Listed here are 25 T cell receptor beta chains from one sample, sequenced in a study of blood T cell repertoires in COVID-19. Sequencing used immunoSEQ multiplex PCR; TCRdb keeps in-frame clones, though not all of them. This repertoire shows some 210,000 clones, just over 90% found once; its top ten account for around 1.2%. The sequenced sample was peripheral blood. The receptor set was obtained from a man aged 30 to 39 with acute or convalescent COVID-19.

The CDR3, as DNA: TGCGCCAGCAGATTAGGGACTTACGCGAACACTGAAGCTTTCTTT. It translates to CASRLGTYANTEAFF. The chain has TRBV5-1 and TRBJ1-1; tentatively, D is TRBD1 (5 bases). Per the germline V gene, CDR1 is SGHRS and CDR2 is YFSETQ. The V end lost 5 bases, the J end lost 1 base, and 15 bases lay between the germline ends. The CDR3 covers 15 residues.

This clone showed up just a few times. The genes are TRBV5-1 and TRBJ2-7; possible D gene TRBD2, 5 bases. Per the germline V gene, CDR1 is SGHRS and CDR2 is YFSETQ. V shed 3 bases and J shed 3 bases, with 10 bases lying between them. This CDR3 has 13 amino acids. This CDR3 is CASSSEGLYEQYF. The CDR3 coding sequence is TGCGCCAGCAGCTCCGAGGGCCTCTACGAGCAGTACTTC.

J is TRBJ1-6 and V is TRBV19, with 9 bases lining up with TRBD1. The J segment lost 6 bases and the V segment lost 6 bases, leaving 9 bases of the junction unmatched. This CDR3 comprises 16 residues. Germline V gives CDR1 LNHDA, CDR2 SQIVND (reference sequence). The CDR3 sequence: CASSANPGQGNSPLHF. The CDR3 coding sequence is TGTGCCAGTAGCGCCAATCCGGGACAGGGTAATTCACCCCTCCACTTT.

The chain uses TRBV28 and TRBJ1-3; 9 bases align to TRBD1. Germline values: CDR1 MDHEN, CDR2 SYDVKM. The CDR3 consists of 16 residues. J was trimmed by 1 base and V by 1 base; bases with no gene match: 2. CDR3 DNA: TGTGCCAGCAGTTTATTAGGACAGGGGTCTGGAAACACCATATATTTT. Translation: CASSLLGQGSGNTIYF.

The chain carries TRBV19 and TRBJ1-5; no reliable D call. The CDR3 is 14 amino acids. Germline loops: CDR1 LNHDA, CDR2 SQIVND (reference sequence). Trimming took off 4 bases at V and 3 bases at J, with 10 bases between the two ends. DNA of the CDR3: TGTGCCAGTAGTACCCGCGGATTCAATCAGCCCCAGCATTTT. Its translation is CASSTRGFNQPQHF.

This chain joins TRBV23-1 and TRBJ2-7; 8 positions match TRBD1. Being an ORF, TRBV23-1 has a function that is uncertain. Trimming took 0 bases from V and 2 from J; bases not matched to a gene: 6. The CDR3 length is 16 residues. The CDR3 nucleotides are TGCGCCAGCAGTCAATCAAGGGGGGACAGGACCTACGAGCAGTACTTC. This codes for CASSQSRGDRTYEQYF.

The chain has TRBV28 and TRBJ2-3; TRBD2 matches at 11 bases. Germline CDR1 MDHEN, CDR2 SYDVKM. Trimming removed 7 bases from V and 6 bases from J; junction bases left unmatched: 9. The CDR3 runs to 15 residues. Here the CDR3 DNA reads TGTGCCAGCACCTATAGCGGGGGGGGAGCGGATACGCAGTATTTT. Protein product: CASTYSGGGADTQYF.

The V gene is TRBV5-1, the J gene TRBJ1-1, with no clear D. CDR1 and CDR2 (germline): SGHRS, YFSETQ. The CDR3 length is 12 residues. V gave up 4 bases and J gave up 6 bases, with 10 bases separating them. The CDR3 DNA sequence: TGCGCCAGCAGCCTAACTCGATCTGAAGCTTTCTTT. Its translation: CASSLTRSEAFF.

The chain carries TRBV7-9 and TRBJ1-1; TRBD1 matches at 11 bases. The germline CDR1 and CDR2 sequences are SEHNR and FQNEAQ (reference sequence). After removal of 4 bases from V and 5 bases from J, the junction contained 9 bases not matched to a gene. The CDR3 length is 16 residues. The CDR3 coding sequence is TGTGCCAGCAGCTCTAGAACCGGGACAGGGGGAACTGAAGCTTTCTTT. Protein sequence: CASSSRTGTGGTEAFF.

V usage is TRBV5-8 and J usage is TRBJ1-2; the match to TRBD1 covers 10 bases. The CDR3 sequence is 14 residues long. Per germline, CDR1 SGHTS and CDR2 YDEGEE. Trimming cost V 3 bases and J 8 bases; bases outside gene matches: 7. Here the CDR3 reads CASSWDRGFGGYTF. DNA for the CDR3: TGTGCCAGCAGCTGGGACAGGGGTTTTGGAGGCTACACCTTC.

The chain combines TRBV28 with TRBJ1-4; 7 bases match TRBD1. CDR3 length equals 14 residues. J gave up 13 bases and V 6 bases, and 14 bases lay outside the gene matches. The V gene's germline CDR1 is MDHEN and CDR2 SYDVKM. The CDR3 bases are TGTGCCAGCAGCTCGGACAGGTTTAATGCAAGACTGTTTTTT. Its protein product is CASSSDRFNARLFF.

V usage is TRBV19 and J usage is TRBJ1-1; 9 nucleotides agree with TRBD1. Unmatched junction bases numbered 10, after V lost 9 bases and J lost 5 bases. The length of the CDR3 is 14 residues. CDR1 and CDR2 from the germline V gene are LNHDA and SQIVND (reference sequence). Here the CDR3 reads CASSTGTGRTEAFF. The CDR3 DNA sequence: TGTGCCAGCTCGACCGGGACAGGGAGGACTGAAGCTTTCTTT.

There are a few counts of this clone. At one boundary the junction diverges from the germline segment, which might be a read error. This chain links TRBV7-9 with TRBJ2-7; 8 positions match TRBD1. CDR3 length: 12 amino acids. CDR1 and CDR2 (germline): SEHNR, FQNEAQ (reference sequence). The CDR3 DNA reads TGTGCCAGCAGCGCCGGACAGGGACCCGCGATCTTC. Translation: CASSAGQGPAIF.

The J gene is TRBJ2-6, the V gene TRBV7-2, with D hard to call. V lost 1 base and J 0 bases, leaving 7 bases between the germline ends. The germline gives CDR1 SGHTA, CDR2 FQGNSA. The CDR3 is 16 residues long. This chain's CDR3 is CASSLGWLSGANVLTF. CDR3 nucleotides: TGTGCCAGCAGCTTAGGGTGGCTCTCTGGGGCCAACGTCCTGACTTTC. The full variable domain, its missing parts supplied by reference TRBV7-2 and TRBJ2-6, is GAGVSQSPSNKVTEKGKDVELRCDPISGHTALYWYRQSLGQGLEFLIYFQGNSAPDKSGLPSDRFSAERTGGSVSTLTIQRTQQEDSAVYLCASSLGWLSGANVLTFGAGSRLTVL.

This chain uses TRBV27 with TRBJ2-1, with 9 bases that match TRBD2. Germline loops: CDR1 MNHEY, CDR2 SMNVEV (reference sequence). The CDR3 has 17 residues. V lost 4 bases to trimming and J lost 6 bases; unmatched junction nucleotides: 13. In DNA form, the CDR3 reads TGTGCCAGCAGTTCACCTTTGGGTAGCGGGGGCCCCAATGAGCAGTTCTTC. Protein product: CASSSPLGSGGPNEQFF.

The genes are TRBV11-2 and TRBJ2-3, with unresolved D. V lost 1 base and J 4 bases, leaving 6 bases between the germline ends. Germline V gene lookup returns CDR1 SGHAT and CDR2 FQNNGV. The CDR3 totals 13 residues. The CDR3 coding sequence is TGTGCCAGCAGCTTAGGAAGAGCAGATACGCAGTATTTT. It yields the protein CASSLGRADTQYF.

This clone came up once. The CDR3 DNA follows: TGTGCCACCCAACTCGGGCTAGCGGGGGTCGGGGAGCTGTTTTTT. This translates into CATQLGLAGVGELFF. The rearrangement joins TRBV2 to TRBJ2-2, with TRBD2 identical over 10 bases. CDR3 size: 15 residues. V gave up 10 bases and J gave up 7 bases; unmatched junction bases: 12. Germline V lookup: CDR1 SNHLY, CDR2 FYNNEI.

The chain carries TRBV7-8 and TRBJ1-4; a weak D match, TRBD1 (6 bases). The CDR3 spans 17 residues. Germline CDR1 SGHVS, CDR2 FQNEAQ. V lost 5 bases, J lost 8 bases, and 24 bases lay in between. CDR3 region: CASSPTRRQEISEKLFF. CDR3 sequence (DNA): TGTGCCAGCAGCCCCACTCGAAGACAGGAAATTTCGGAAAAACTGTTTTTT.

This chain connects TRBV3-1 (or the pseudogene TRBV3-2) to TRBJ2-7; D not certain. The germline V gene encodes CDR1 LGHDT and CDR2 YNNKEL (reference sequence). Trimming stripped 1 base from V and 2 bases from J, with 9 bases between. The CDR3 is 14 residues long. CDR3 sequence reads: CASSQGANTYEQYF. The DNA of the CDR3 is TGTGCCAGCAGCCAAGGCGCGAATACCTACGAGCAGTACTTC.

The chain links TRBV7-3 to TRBJ1-5; D is undetermined. Trimming stripped 0 bases from V and 5 bases from J, with 5 bases between. The CDR3 is 13 residues long. Germline CDR1 and CDR2: SGHTA and FQGTGA. CDR3 in amino acids: CASSLTQDQPQHF. CDR3 nucleotides: TGTGCCAGCAGCTTAACGCAGGATCAGCCCCAGCATTTT.

This sequence joins TRBV7-9 and TRBJ2-3; 9 bases fit TRBD1. The V gene end was trimmed by 6 bases and the J gene end by 2 bases; junction bases not matched to a gene: 6. CDR1 and CDR2 from the germline V gene are SEHNR and FQNEAQ (reference sequence). The CDR3 runs to 15 residues. The CDR3: CASRFTGGHTDTQYF. The DNA of the CDR3 is TGTGCCAGCAGATTTACAGGGGGCCACACAGATACGCAGTATTTT.

This clone was detected once. The chain employs TRBV7-3 and TRBJ2-7; perhaps TRBD2 as D (6 bases). This CDR3 is 12 amino acids long. Germline loops: CDR1 SGHTA, CDR2 FQGTGA. V lost 2 bases and J 7 bases, leaving 9 bases between the germline ends. This CDR3 reads CASSLFGGEQYF. DNA of the CDR3: TGTGCCAGCAGCTTATTCGGGGGTGAGCAGTACTTC. Supplemented by reference TRBV7-3 and TRBJ2-7, the full variable domain reads GAGVSQTPSNKVTEKGKYVELRCDPISGHTALYWYRQSLGQGPEFLIYFQGTGAADDSGLPNDRFFAVRPEGSVSTLKIQRTERGDSAVYLCASSLFGGEQYFGPGTRLTVT.

On this clone: The junction differs from germline at one of its ends, possibly a read error. The rearrangement joins TRBV5-1 to TRBJ2-3; D is uncertain. The length of the CDR3 is 13 residues. The V gene's germline CDR1 is SGHRS and CDR2 YFSETQ. This CDR3 is CATSEPSTDTQYF. The CDR3 bases are TGCGCCACCAGCGAGCCGAGCACAGATACGCAGTATTTT.

The chain carries TRBV30 and TRBJ2-2; 7 nucleotides align to TRBD1. The CDR3 consists of 15 residues. From germline, CDR1 is GTSNPN and CDR2 SVGIG (reference sequence). With V trimmed by 3 bases and J by 1 base, 5 bases remained unmatched. CDR3 protein: CAWSFYRGNTGELFF. The CDR3 DNA reads as TGTGCCTGGAGCTTTTACAGGGGGAACACCGGGGAGCTGTTTTTT.

This chain links TRBV18 with TRBJ2-2; 9 positions agree with TRBD1. This CDR3 spans 16 amino acids. V trimming: 4 bases; J trimming: 4 bases; junction bases outside the gene matches: 7. Germline CDR1 is KGHSH and CDR2 is LQKENI. CDR3 DNA: TGTGCCAGCTCACTAGGGACAGGGAACCCCACCGGGGAGCTGTTTTTT. This gives the protein CASSLGTGNPTGELFF.